This TCR beta chain was retrieved from a study of T cell repertoires in cytomegalovirus infection. The wider study: Based on public TCR beta signatures, there were indications of CMV infection and of a matching HLA type.

TCRdb re-called the reads through MiXCR, storing one row per CDR3 protein. The sample records some 800,000 distinct CDR3 sequences, about 33% being singletons. This clonotype was observed a handful of times. Its antigen is not identified. Trimming took 2 bases from V and 1 from J; bases not matched to a gene: 17. Germline values: CDR1 SEHNR, CDR2 FQNEAQ (reference sequence). The CDR3 extends over 21 amino acids. The chain is built from TRBV7-9 and TRBJ2-3; TRBD2 matches 11 bases. The clonotype comes from a human donor in good health (CMV status not recorded). Some clones in this sample may be carry-over from other donors' samples. The source was cultured CD8+ T cells from PBMCs, collected from culture after CMV antigen stimulation. The CDR3 nucleotides read TGTGCCAGCAGCTTACCCCGGAAGCATAGCGGGGGGGCCCCCCGCACAGATACGCAGTATTTT. Residues: CASSLPRKHSGGAPRTDTQYF.